The present T cell receptor beta chain was sequenced within a study of cytomegalovirus exposure and HLA in healthy donors. As to this clone: Its antigen is not known.

CDR3 length equals 14 residues. In germline, CDR1 is SGHNT, CDR2 YYREEE (reference sequence). The germline V and J ends were trimmed by 2 bases and 4 bases, with 12 bases remaining between them. PCR primers comprised 60 Vbeta and 13 Jbeta primers. Clones were read by immunoSEQ multiplex PCR, and TCRdb kept only the in-frame ones, dropping some. The table lists 100,000 or so clones, around four fifths of them singletons, with 3% to 3.5% in the top ten. Findings and caveats of the study: Reportedly, fewer N-insertions than the 666-donor mean appeared in an Asian-associated ancestry cluster in a later analysis. It has been reported that TCR beta sequences accurately predicted the HLA-A and HLA-B alleles of most subjects.

The sample was PBMCs. This sequence joins TRBV5-4 and TRBJ1-2, with a weak D call TRBD1 (5 bases). The sequence derives from a man in his thirties or forties in good health and CMV-seropositive. CDR3 loop: CASSFPGGAYGYTF. The DNA of the CDR3 is TGTGCCAGCAGCTTCCCGGGAGGGGCCTATGGCTACACCTTC.